This entry describes one T cell receptor beta chain. Its antigen is unknown. These data come from a study of cytomegalovirus exposure and HLA in healthy donors. Overall study context: The roughly 110 validation repertoires were produced on the same platform as the 500 to 800 repertoires of the first cohort. This was reported in a later analysis.

With 6 bases clipped from V and 2 bases from J, the junction kept 0 bases outside the gene matches. This CDR3 has 15 amino acids. CDR1 is LNHDA, CDR2 SQIVND, per germline (reference sequence). Study outcomes and limitations: Rarity characterized most TCR sequences, yet some public TCRs appeared in many donors.

TCRdb's copy holds only in-frame clones and misses some; the assay was immunoSEQ multiplex PCR. The sample includes around 170,000 clones, less than 85% of them seen just once. V and J are TRBV19 and TRBJ2-1; 14 nucleotides match TRBD2. Sequenced: PBMCs. This clonotype was obtained from a man younger than 30 in good health and CMV-seropositive. The CDR3 DNA reads as TGTGCCAGTAGGGGACTAGCGGGGGCCTACAATGAGCAGTTCTTC. This sequence encodes CASRGLAGAYNEQFF.